Listed below are T cell receptor beta chains from one sample, sequenced in a study of blood T cell repertoires in COVID-19. The method was immunoSEQ multiplex PCR; TCRdb's version includes in-frame clones alone and lacks a portion of them. This sample has about 200,000 clones, with around 92% found just once. What was sequenced was PBMCs or T cells enriched from blood (not recorded which). The receptors were sampled from a woman in her twenties or thirties with acute COVID-19. The CDR3 runs from the conserved cysteine through the conserved F or W. D genes are given only for firm matches. Clone size, where shown, is once, few, many, or a class for clones that have expanded.

V: TRBV12-3/TRBV12-4; J: TRBJ2-7; D: .; size: few; DNA: TGTGCCAGCAGTTTGGAGGGGATCGAGCAGTACTTC; CDR3: CASSLEGIEQYF
V: TRBV7-9; J: TRBJ2-7; D: .; size: .; DNA: TGTGCCAGCAGCTACGAGCGGGACGAGCAGTACTTC; CDR3: CASSYERDEQYF
V: TRBV11-3; J: TRBJ2-5; D: .; size: .; DNA: TGTGCCAGCAGCTTAGATTCCCAGAGCGGTGAGACCCAGTACTTC; CDR3: CASSLDSQSGETQYF
V: TRBV7-9; J: TRBJ2-5; D: TRBD2; size: .; DNA: TGTGCCAGCAGCTTTTCTCTGGGGGGGGAGACCCAGTACTTC; CDR3: CASSFSLGGETQYF
V: TRBV6-6; J: TRBJ2-3; D: .; size: .; DNA: TGTGCCAGCAGTCCCCCCTCACAGCGGAGGAGCACAGATACGCAGTATTTT; CDR3: CASSPPSQRRSTDTQYF
V: TRBV10-2; J: TRBJ2-7; D: .; size: .; DNA: TGCGCCAGCAGTGAAGCGTCCCAGGAGCAGTACTTC; CDR3: CASSEASQEQYF
V: TRBV9; J: TRBJ1-1; D: .; size: few; DNA: TGTGCCAGCAGCGTAGTGGGAGAGGGTGAAGCTTTCTTT; CDR3: CASSVVGEGEAFF
V: TRBV5-1; J: TRBJ2-5; D: TRBD2; size: .; DNA: TGCGCCAGCAGCTGGATACTAGCGGGGGGGCAAGAGACCCAGTACTTC; CDR3: CASSWILAGGQETQYF
V: TRBV18; J: TRBJ1-4; D: .; size: .; DNA: TGTGCCAGCTCACGGCAGGGCTCAGCAGAAAAACTGTTTTTT; CDR3: CASSRQGSAEKLFF
V: TRBV6-2/TRBV6-3; J: TRBJ1-3; D: .; size: .; DNA: TGTGCCAGCAGTTACGAGGACTCGTGGGGAAACACCATATATTTT; CDR3: CASSYEDSWGNTIYF
V: TRBV6-5; J: TRBJ2-2; D: TRBD1; size: .; DNA: TGTGCCAGCAGTTACAAGCCTCAGGGGGCCGGGGAGCTGTTTTTT; CDR3: CASSYKPQGAGELFF
V: TRBV5-5; J: TRBJ1-1; D: TRBD1; size: .; DNA: TGTGCCAGCAGTTCGACAGGGGGCGTTTGGAACACTGAAGCTTTCTTT; CDR3: CASSSTGGVWNTEAFF
V: TRBV5-6; J: TRBJ2-4; D: .; size: .; DNA: TGTGCCAGCAGCTTGAGGGAGATAGCCAAAAACATTCAGTACTTC; CDR3: CASSLREIAKNIQYF
V: TRBV5-6; J: TRBJ2-7; D: .; size: .; DNA: TGTGCCAGCAGCCCCGCGGGCGGCCGTTACGAGCAGTACTTC; CDR3: CASSPAGGRYEQYF
V: TRBV5-1; J: TRBJ2-7; D: .; size: .; DNA: TGCGCCAGCAGCTCTACAGGGCAAAACTACGAGCAGTACTTC; CDR3: CASSSTGQNYEQYF
V: TRBV2; J: TRBJ1-2; D: TRBD1; size: .; DNA: TGTGCCAGCAGTGGTCGGGGACAGGGAGGGATTAACTATGGCTACACCTTC; CDR3: CASSGRGQGGINYGYTF
V: TRBV2; J: TRBJ2-2; D: .; size: .; DNA: TGTGCCAGCAGTTACCGGTTGTCCGGGGAGCTGTTTTTT; CDR3: CASSYRLSGELFF
V: TRBV28; J: TRBJ2-3; D: TRBD2; size: .; DNA: TGTGCCAGCAGCCCAAGGCAACTTCGACTAGCGGGGGTACGCAGGTGGGATACGCAGTATTTT; CDR3: CASSPRQLRLAGVRRWDTQYF
V: TRBV5-6; J: TRBJ1-1; D: .; size: .; DNA: TGTGCCAGCAGCGGGCGGAACACTGAAGCTTTCTTT; CDR3: CASSGRNTEAFF
V: TRBV28; J: TRBJ1-2; D: .; size: .; DNA: TGTGCCAGCAGTTCCTCCAGGGGCTATGGCTACACCTTC; CDR3: CASSSSRGYGYTF
V: TRBV29-1; J: TRBJ2-7; D: TRBD1; size: .; DNA: TGCAGCGTGGAGATCCAGACAGGGATAACCTACGAGCAGTACTTC; CDR3: CSVEIQTGITYEQYF
V: TRBV29-1; J: TRBJ2-1; D: TRBD2; size: .; DNA: TGCAGCGTCGGGGGGGCCCCCCACAATGAGCAGTTCTTC; CDR3: CSVGGAPHNEQFF
V: TRBV4-1; J: TRBJ1-1; D: TRBD1; size: once; DNA: TGCGCCAGCAGCCAAGATCGGAACAGGGGGCTGGCTGAAGCTTTCTTT; CDR3: CASSQDRNRGLAEAFF
V: TRBV11-2; J: TRBJ1-2; D: .; size: once; DNA: TGTGCCAGCAGCGGGCTCACAGCTAACTATGGCTACACCTTC; CDR3: CASSGLTANYGYTF
V: TRBV18; J: TRBJ1-1; D: .; size: .; DNA: TGTGCCAGCTCACCACGGGGACAAGAGAACACTGAAGCTTTCTTT; CDR3: CASSPRGQENTEAFF
V: TRBV15; J: TRBJ1-2; D: .; size: .; DNA: TGTGCCACCAGCCAACAGATAGATGGCTACACCTTC; CDR3: CATSQQIDGYTF
V: TRBV28; J: TRBJ2-1; D: TRBD2; size: .; DNA: TGTGCCTTGCGGGGGGGCCTGGGGAATGAGCAGTTCTTC; CDR3: CALRGGLGNEQFF
V: TRBV18; J: TRBJ1-1; D: .; size: .; DNA: TGTGCCAGCTCACCAATCGTTGAGGCGACCACTGAAGCTTTCTTT; CDR3: CASSPIVEATTEAFF
V: TRBV5-1; J: TRBJ2-7; D: .; size: .; DNA: TGCGCCAGCAGCTCCAGGCAGGGTGGAGAGCAGTACTTC; CDR3: CASSSRQGGEQYF
V: TRBV10-1; J: TRBJ1-1; D: TRBD1; size: .; DNA: TGCGCCAGCAGTGAATATATTGGGACAGTGAACACTGAAGCTTTCTTT; CDR3: CASSEYIGTVNTEAFF
V: TRBV6-1; J: TRBJ2-3; D: TRBD2; size: .; DNA: TGTGCCAGCAGTGCCCGGGGAGCGGGGGGGTTAGTGAATACGCAGTATTTT; CDR3: CASSARGAGGLVNTQYF
V: TRBV6-2/TRBV6-3; J: TRBJ2-2; D: .; size: .; DNA: TGTGCCAGCAGCGTAGCCGGGGGAACGATCGGGGAGCTGTTTTTT; CDR3: CASSVAGGTIGELFF
V: TRBV6-5; J: TRBJ1-2; D: TRBD1; size: .; DNA: TGTGCCAGCAGTTCGTTTAAATTTACAGGGGATGGCTACACCTTC; CDR3: CASSSFKFTGDGYTF
V: TRBV12-3/TRBV12-4; J: TRBJ1-2; D: TRBD1; size: .; DNA: TGTGCCAGCGGGACAGGGCTTCAGGGCTACACCTTC; CDR3: CASGTGLQGYTF
V: TRBV11-2; J: TRBJ2-1; D: TRBD2; size: .; DNA: TGTGCCAGCAGCTTTTTAGCGGGGTCGCGAGGTGAGCAGTTCTTC; CDR3: CASSFLAGSRGEQFF
V: TRBV27; J: TRBJ2-7; D: TRBD1; size: once; DNA: TGTGCCAGCAGTTTAACCCCCCCCGGGACAGGGGGCTGGTCCGAGCAGTACTTC; CDR3: CASSLTPPGTGGWSEQYF
V: TRBV30; J: TRBJ1-1; D: .; size: few; DNA: TGTGCCTGGAGTCCGGCGGAAGAAGCTTTCTTT; CDR3: CAWSPAEEAFF
V: TRBV15; J: TRBJ2-3; D: .; size: .; DNA: TGTGCCACCAGCAGAGTTGAGACTTCAGATACGCAGTATTTT; CDR3: CATSRVETSDTQYF
V: TRBV9; J: TRBJ1-6; D: .; size: .; DNA: TGTGCCAGCAGCGTAGATCCCAGACAGGCCCTTTCACCCCTCCACTTT; CDR3: CASSVDPRQALSPLHF
V: TRBV7-6; J: TRBJ2-3; D: .; size: .; DNA: TGTGCCAGCAGATCATGGGGCGCGGGGGCTAGCACAGATACGCAGTATTTT; CDR3: CASRSWGAGASTDTQYF
V: TRBV5-6; J: TRBJ1-1; D: .; size: few; DNA: TGTGCCAGCAGCTTCAGGGCGGGATACACTGAAGCTTTCTTT; CDR3: CASSFRAGYTEAFF
V: TRBV19; J: TRBJ1-2; D: TRBD1; size: few; DNA: TGTGCCAGTAGCCCAGGGGGCCTCCTCTATGGCTACACCTTC; CDR3: CASSPGGLLYGYTF
V: TRBV5-1; J: TRBJ1-4; D: .; size: .; DNA: TGCGCCAGCAGCTTGGAGCCAGGAAAGGCCAATGAAAAACTGTTTTTT; CDR3: CASSLEPGKANEKLFF
V: TRBV2; J: TRBJ1-2; D: TRBD1; size: .; DNA: TGTGCCAGCAGTCTTAGTGGACAGGGCGGGTATGGCTACACCTTC; CDR3: CASSLSGQGGYGYTF
V: TRBV3-1/TRBV3-2; J: TRBJ2-1; D: .; size: .; DNA: TGTGCCAGCAGCCCTCCGAGCTACAATGAGCAGTTCTTC; CDR3: CASSPPSYNEQFF
V: TRBV5-5; J: TRBJ1-1; D: TRBD1; size: .; DNA: TGTGCCAGCAGCTTTTATGACGGGACAGGGGCTGCCGCTTTCTTT; CDR3: CASSFYDGTGAAAFF
V: TRBV9; J: TRBJ2-2; D: .; size: .; DNA: TGTGCCAGCAGCGTAGAAGGCTTCGGGACCGGGGAGCTGTTTTTT; CDR3: CASSVEGFGTGELFF
V: TRBV5-5; J: TRBJ2-7; D: .; size: .; DNA: TGTGCCAGCAGCAAAGAGGTTACGGGGAACTACGAGCAGTACTTC; CDR3: CASSKEVTGNYEQYF